The rows below give T cell receptor beta chains drawn from one sample of a study of blood T cell repertoires in COVID-19. Using immunoSEQ multiplex PCR, the repertoire was profiled, and TCRdb retains in-frame clones only, with some absent. The repertoire includes about 39,000 clones, 90% to 95% of them detected once, and over 4% sits in the top ten. What was sequenced was peripheral blood. The receptors derive from a human donor with active COVID-19. The donor label of this sample is uncertain. Both conserved end residues are part of each CDR3. Each record gives: clone size, D gene, V gene, J gene, CDR3 DNA, CDR3 protein. A D gene is named only where the DNA matches it firmly. Clone size is stated in some rows and not others, as once, few, many or a class when expanded.

.,.,TRBV6-5,TRBJ2-1,TGTGCCAGCAGGGATCGCGGGGGCGGCAATGAGCAGTTCTTC,CASRDRGGGNEQFF
.,TRBD2,TRBV4-2,TRBJ2-7,TGTGCCAGCAGCCTAGGGACTAGCGGGGGGGCCGATTCCTACGAGCAGTACTTC,CASSLGTSGGADSYEQYF
.,.,TRBV20-1,TRBJ1-5,TGCAGTGCTAGTGAGGGGAGCTATAGCAATCAGCCCCAGCATTTT,CSASEGSYSNQPQHF
once,.,TRBV9,TRBJ2-5,TGTGCCAGCAGCCAAGCGAAAGCCCTCCAAGAGACCCAGTACTTC,CASSQAKALQETQYF
once,.,TRBV21-1,TRBJ1-4,TGTGCCAGCAGCAAAGACAGAAATAATGAAAAACTGTTTTTT,CASSKDRNNEKLFF
.,.,TRBV9,TRBJ2-2,TGTGCCAGCAGCCTGGGACTGGACAACACCGGGGAGCTGTTTTTT,CASSLGLDNTGELFF
few,TRBD1,TRBV3-1/TRBV3-2,TRBJ2-1,TGTGCCAGCAGCCAAGACCGAACCGACGACAGGGAAATTGGGTTCTTC,CASSQDRTDDREIGFF
.,.,TRBV6-5,TRBJ2-7,TGTGCCAGCGGCCTAACAGGCATCTCCTACGAGCAGTACTTC,CASGLTGISYEQYF
once,TRBD2,TRBV6-6,TRBJ2-5,TGTGCCAGCACCCGTAGCGGGCTTGGTGGAGAGACCCAGTACTTC,CASTRSGLGGETQYF
.,.,TRBV27,TRBJ1-2,TGTGCCAGCAGTTTAGGAGGAGATGGCTACACCTTC,CASSLGGDGYTF
once,TRBD1,TRBV10-3,TRBJ2-3,TGTGCCATCACCCGGGACAGGGGGCGGACAGATACGCAGTATTTT,CAITRDRGRTDTQYF
.,.,TRBV11-3,TRBJ2-7,TGTGCCAGCAGCTTAAGAGCCCAAAGCTCCTACGAGCAGTACTTC,CASSLRAQSSYEQYF
.,TRBD1,TRBV7-2,TRBJ1-6,TGTGCCAGCAGCTTAGCGGGACAGGGGGCTCCACCCCTCCACTTT,CASSLAGQGAPPLHF
.,TRBD2,TRBV3-1/TRBV3-2,TRBJ2-5,TGTGCCAGCAGCCAAGCCAGCGGGAGGGCGGAGGAGACCCAGTACTTC,CASSQASGRAEETQYF
.,TRBD1,TRBV4-1,TRBJ2-7,TGCGCCAGCAGCCAAAGAAGACAGGGGGGGCTCTACGAGCAGTACTTC,CASSQRRQGGLYEQYF
few,TRBD1,TRBV12-5,TRBJ2-7,TGTGCTAGTGGTCCCCCACGGACAGGCTCTAGAGAGCAGTACTTC,CASGPPRTGSREQYF
.,TRBD2,TRBV5-5,TRBJ2-1,TGTGCCAGCAGCCACCTAGCCCCCGGGGGGAATGAGCAGTTCTTC,CASSHLAPGGNEQFF
.,.,TRBV6-5,TRBJ2-5,TGTGCCAGCAGCACAGAAATCCATCTCCAGTACTTC,CASSTEIHLQYF
.,.,TRBV4-3,TRBJ2-1,TGCGCCAGCAGCCAACAGCCTAGCCCTGTCTACAATGAGCAGTTCTTC,CASSQQPSPVYNEQFF
.,.,TRBV18,TRBJ2-2,TGTGCCAGCTCACCCGAGAACTTGAACACCGGGGAGCTGTTTTTT,CASSPENLNTGELFF
.,.,TRBV7-9,TRBJ1-1,TGTGCCAGCAACACGGGGAACACTGAAGCTTTCTTT,CASNTGNTEAFF
few,TRBD1,TRBV6-2/TRBV6-3,TRBJ1-5,TGTGCCAGCAGTCACACAACAAACAGGGGATTGGCGTTGTCTGGCAATCAGCCCCAGCATTTT,CASSHTTNRGLALSGNQPQHF
.,.,TRBV3-1/TRBV3-2,TRBJ2-1,TGTGCCAGCAGCCAAGGACTGAGCTCCTACAATGAGCAGTTCTTC,CASSQGLSSYNEQFF
.,.,TRBV9,TRBJ2-1,TGTGCCAGCAGTAGCGGAGGGGACAATGAGCAGTTCTTC,CASSSGGDNEQFF
.,.,TRBV6-6,TRBJ2-7,TGTGCCAGCGGTGGGGGAGGCCCCCCCGGCGAGCAGTACTTC,CASGGGGPPGEQYF
.,.,TRBV18,TRBJ2-2,TGTGCCAGCTCACCAGCGAGCGGAGGCACCGGGGAGCTGTTTTTT,CASSPASGGTGELFF
.,.,TRBV5-1,TRBJ2-5,TGCGCCAGCAGTTCAGGGTTGGAGACCCAGTACTTC,CASSSGLETQYF
.,.,TRBV6-5,TRBJ2-4,TGTGCCAGCAGTTACTCGTCGGGGATAAACATTCAGTACTTC,CASSYSSGINIQYF
.,.,TRBV18,TRBJ1-4,TGTGCCAGCTCACCACCGAACAGGGTCTTGGCTAATGAAAAACTGTTTTTT,CASSPPNRVLANEKLFF
.,.,TRBV27,TRBJ1-4,TGTGCCAGCGGCAGGACAGACCGTACCTCTAATGAAAAACTGTTTTTT,CASGRTDRTSNEKLFF
.,.,TRBV11-3,TRBJ2-7,TGTGCCAGCAGCAAGAGACAGGCTTACTACGAGCAGTACTTC,CASSKRQAYYEQYF
.,.,TRBV11-2,TRBJ2-3,TGTGCCAGCAGCTTAGTTCGCAGGGGCACAGATACGCAGTATTTT,CASSLVRRGTDTQYF
.,TRBD2,TRBV20-1,TRBJ2-3,TGCAGTGCTAGTGATCCGACTAGCGGGAGGAGGTATACGCAGTATTTT,CSASDPTSGRRYTQYF
.,.,TRBV27,TRBJ1-1,TGTGCCAGCAGTTTCAAAGCAGGGAAGAACACTGAAGCTTTCTTT,CASSFKAGKNTEAFF
.,TRBD1,TRBV29-1,TRBJ1-4,TGCAGCGTTGAAATGGCAGGGGGCAATGAAAAACTGTTTTTT,CSVEMAGGNEKLFF
.,.,TRBV29-1,TRBJ1-1,TGCAGCGTTGTTTTCACACAGGGTACTGAAGCTTTCTTT,CSVVFTQGTEAFF
.,TRBD2,TRBV24-1,TRBJ2-1,TGTGCCACCAGTGATACGGGAGGGACCCAACTTAGTAATGAGCAGTTCTTC,CATSDTGGTQLSNEQFF
once,TRBD1,TRBV10-3,TRBJ2-5,TGTGCCATCAGTACAGGGGGCAGGGAGACCCAGTACTTC,CAISTGGRETQYF
.,.,TRBV12-5,TRBJ2-1,TGTGCTAGTGGTTTGAATTCCAGGGTCAATGAGCAGTTCTTC,CASGLNSRVNEQFF
.,TRBD1,TRBV5-1,TRBJ2-7,TGCGCCAGCAGCCTTCGGACAGGGGACGAGCAGTACTTC,CASSLRTGDEQYF
.,.,TRBV28,TRBJ2-7,TGTGCCAGCAGTAAGGGGGGGGGCCCCTATTACGAGCAGTACTTC,CASSKGGGPYYEQYF